This TCR beta chain was identified in a study of shared clonotypes between healthy human individuals. CD4+ cells were split into CD45RA+ naive and CD45RA-negative memory subsets. From germline, CDR1 is MDHEN and CDR2 SYDVKM. CDR3 size: 14 residues. Trimming cost V 7 bases and J 1 base, with 13 bases left between them. Each replicate PCR on the sorted subsets used approximately 180 ng DNA (around 30,000 T cell genomes). The repertoire was sequenced with immunoSEQ multiplex PCR; TCRdb's copy has only in-frame clones and lacks some. The data show over a million clones, roughly 96% seen once. This chain joins TRBV28 and TRBJ1-2; the D is unclear. This clonotype was sampled from a man aged 25-45 years in good health. Sequencing was done on a sample of naive CD4+ T cells sorted from blood. As to subset: CD45RA+ positively selected. The CDR3 region is CASITSGFNYGYTF. Here the CDR3 DNA reads TGTGCCAGCATCACCTCTGGGTTTAACTATGGCTACACCTTC.